This T cell receptor beta chain stems from a study of T cells in Graves' hyperthyroidism and ophthalmopathy. Study conclusions and caveats: The authors' 13 V-J model separated ophthalmopathy from stable hyperthyroidism. The model predicted ophthalmopathy a median about 6.6 months before onset.

About this clonotype itself: Its antigen is still unknown.

Germline V CDR1 and CDR2: SGHRS, YFSETQ. The CDR3 extends over 15 amino acids. Trimming removed 2 bases from V and 1 base from J, with 12 bases in between. Amplification yielded TCR beta CDR3 regions, with RNA transcripts as the source. Carried out on the TCR CDR3, a first-round RT-PCR used the HTBI primer set. TCRdb called the multiplex PCR reads again in MiXCR, with one record for every CDR3 protein. The sample yields roughly 500,000 distinct CDR3 sequences, around 42% seen once. Uncontrolled infections, other autoimmune diseases, pregnancy or lactation led to exclusion of patients. The V and J genes are TRBV5-1 and TRBJ1-1; TRBD1 is a possible D gene (6 bases). The TCR originated in an adult woman with Graves' disease, either hyperthyroidism or ophthalmopathy (not recorded which). Source material: peripheral blood or thyroid tissue (not recorded which). CDR3 in DNA: TGCGCCAGCAGCTTACAGGGAAGGGAGAACACTGAAGCTTTCTTT. Translated: CASSLQGRENTEAFF.